One and the same sample provided the 20 T cell receptor beta chains below, sequenced in a study of T cells in Graves' hyperthyroidism and ophthalmopathy. RNA transcripts served as the template for amplifying TCR beta CDR3 regions. The HTBI set primed first-round TCR CDR3 RT-PCR. TCRdb fed the multiplex PCR reads into MiXCR, producing one record per CDR3 protein. The table lists approximately 410,000 distinct CDR3 sequences, about 14% of them singletons. The sample comprised blood. These receptors came from a man aged 18 to 30 with Graves' ophthalmopathy.

In its sample, this clonotype was seen many times. The J gene is TRBJ2-7, the V gene TRBV30, with D uncertain. V was clipped by 2 bases and J by 6 bases, with 11 bases between them. The CDR3 is 12 residues long. The V gene's germline CDR1 is GTSNPN and CDR2 SVGIG (reference sequence). The CDR3 reads CAWSLPVAEQYF. The CDR3 DNA reads TGTGCCTGGAGTCTCCCGGTGGCCGAGCAGTACTTC. The complete variable domain, with remaining parts taken from reference TRBV30 and TRBJ2-7, reads SQTIHQWPATLVQPVGSPLSLECTVEGTSNPNLYWYRQAAGRGLQLLFYSVGIGQISSEVPQNLSASRPQDRQFILSSKKLLLSDSGFYLCAWSLPVAEQYFGPGTRLTVT.

This clonotype has a count of ten or more. The chain has TRBV6-6 and TRBJ2-7, with D maybe TRBD2 (7 bases). The CDR3 runs to 14 residues. Trimming left V 2 bases short and J 2 bases short, with 10 bases between. Germline V gene sequence: CDR1 MNHNY, CDR2 SVGAGI (reference sequence). CDR3 region: CASSYRGGPYEQYF. CDR3 nucleotides: TGTGCCAGCAGTTACCGCGGGGGCCCCTACGAGCAGTACTTC.

Ten or more counts support this clonotype. A read error may produce the germline difference seen at one junction end. V usage is TRBV12-3 or TRBV12-4 and J usage is TRBJ2-2, with D perhaps TRBD2 (5 bases). The CDR3 runs 14 residues. The CDR3 protein is CASSGRLTTGELFF. The CDR3 DNA follows: TGTGCCAGCAGTGGCAGGCTTACAACCGGGGAACTGTTTTTT.

CDR3 coding DNA: TGTGCCAGCAGTTACTCTTCCGGGAGAGGAGAAAAACTGTTTTTT. Its protein is CASSYSSGRGEKLFF. The chain recombines TRBV6-5 with TRBJ1-4, with D uncertain. The germline V gene has CDR1 MNHEY and CDR2 SVGAGI. V was pared by 0 bases and J by 8 bases, with 13 bases between. The CDR3 covers 15 residues.

This clonotype was seen a handful of times. CDR3 in amino acids: CASSVLAGGGVYEQFF. Here the CDR3 DNA reads TGTGCCAGCAGTGTACTAGCGGGAGGAGGGGTGTATGAGCAGTTCTTC. V and J are TRBV25-1 and TRBJ2-1; the match to TRBD2 covers 12 bases. Trimming cost V 4 bases and J 8 bases; bases outside gene matches: 9. CDR1 is MGHDK and CDR2 is SYGVNS in the germline V gene. CDR3 length: 16 residues.

This clonotype was found many times. The genes are TRBV18 and TRBJ2-3, with a possible D match to TRBD1 (5 bases). The CDR3 has 15 amino acids. V lost 2 bases and J 0 bases, leaving 9 bases between the germline ends. Germline lookup yields CDR1 KGHSH and CDR2 LQKENI. As DNA, the CDR3 is TGTGCCAGCTCACCAAGACAGACTAGCACAGATACGCAGTATTTT. It translates to CASSPRQTSTDTQYF.

This clonotype was observed a handful of times. The chain is built from TRBV27 and TRBJ1-1, with D uncertain. Trimming shortened V by 6 bases and J by 4 bases, and 15 bases separated the two germline ends. The germline V gene has CDR1 MNHEY and CDR2 SMNVEV (reference sequence). This CDR3 region has 14 residues. CDR3 nucleotide sequence: TGTGCCAGCAGCCCACAAAAATGGGGCACTGAAGCTTTCTTT. This encodes CASSPQKWGTEAFF.

This clonotype was counted at least ten times. The genes are TRBV5-6 and TRBJ2-3; a possible D gene is TRBD2 (7 bases). CDR3 length equals 15 residues. The germline V gene has CDR1 SGHDT and CDR2 YYEEEE. The V and J ends lost 3 bases and 6 bases respectively, with 17 bases between them. This chain's CDR3 is CASSSKTRGGDTQYF. The CDR3 DNA is TGTGCCAGCAGCTCCAAGACTAGGGGGGGGGATACGCAGTATTTT.

This clonotype came up many times. The CDR3 protein is CAISDGVQETQYF. The CDR3 nucleotides read TGTGCCATCAGTGATGGGGTGCAAGAGACCCAGTACTTC. The rearrangement links TRBV10-3 to TRBJ2-5; the D is unclear. The CDR3 length is 13 residues. The V and J ends lost 3 bases and 2 bases respectively, with 7 bases between them. From germline, CDR1 is ENHRY and CDR2 SYGVKD.

In its sample, this clonotype was seen many times. This chain joins TRBV20-1 and TRBJ1-1, with a weak D call TRBD1 (5 bases). Trimming shortened V by 2 bases and J by 4 bases, and 17 bases separated the two germline ends. CDR3 length: 15 amino acids. The germline V gene encodes CDR1 DFQATT and CDR2 SNEGSKA (reference sequence). The CDR3 loop reads CSARRRMSTGTEAFF. DNA of the CDR3: TGCAGTGCTAGAAGGAGGATGAGCACAGGCACTGAAGCTTTCTTT.

V gene TRBV3-1 combines with J gene TRBJ2-1; possibly TRBD1 or TRBD2 for D (7 bases each). The CDR3 consists of 14 residues. V was clipped by 3 bases and J by 15 bases, with 21 bases between them. Per germline, CDR1 LGHDT and CDR2 YNNKEL (reference sequence). CDR3 in amino acids: CASSQPQGGALAFF. The CDR3 DNA reads as TGTGCCAGCAGCCAGCCCCAGGGGGGGGCCCTGGCGTTCTTC.

The sample holds many counts of this clonotype. The rearrangement uses TRBV18 and TRBJ2-5; a weak D match, TRBD2 (5 bases). Germline CDR1 is KGHSH and CDR2 is LQKENI. V was pared by 3 bases and J by 2 bases, with 10 bases between. The CDR3 totals 14 residues. The CDR3 DNA is TGTGCCAGCTCACCTCCCGGGATGCAAGAGACCCAGTACTTC. The encoded protein is CASSPPGMQETQYF.

This clonotype was detected a few times. The CDR3 coding sequence is TGTGCCACCCATAGCGGGAGGGCTGCCAATGAGCAGTTCTTC. It translates to CATHSGRAANEQFF. The chain is built from TRBV19 and TRBJ2-1; 11 bases align to TRBD2. Germline-derived CDR1 and CDR2 are LNHDA and SQIVND (reference sequence). The CDR3 totals 14 residues. The V segment lost 10 bases and the J segment 6 bases; nucleotides outside the gene matches: 8.

This clonotype was seen at least ten times. This rearrangement joins TRBV6-5 to TRBJ2-7; D remains ambiguous. The CDR3 totals 15 residues. Trimming took off 2 bases at V and 0 bases at J, with 11 bases between the two ends. Germline CDR1 MNHEY, CDR2 SVGAGI. The chain's CDR3 is CASSYKSGSSYEQYF. CDR3 DNA sequence: TGTGCCAGCAGTTACAAATCCGGAAGCTCCTACGAGCAGTACTTC.

The V and J genes are TRBV12-3 or TRBV12-4 and TRBJ2-7, with 13 positions matching TRBD2. The V gene end was trimmed by 0 bases and the J gene end by 7 bases; junction bases not matched to a gene: 3. The CDR3 covers 15 residues. CDR3 protein: CASSLALAGGEEQYF. CDR3 coding DNA: TGTGCCAGCAGTTTAGCACTAGCGGGGGGGGAAGAGCAGTACTTC.

The sample holds many counts of this clonotype. A read error may account for a junction end that differs from germline. This sequence joins TRBV2 and TRBJ2-5; 12 bases are a match to TRBD2. CDR3 length equals 15 residues. Germline V gives CDR1 SNHLY, CDR2 FYNNEI. The DNA of the CDR3 is TGTGCCAGTAGTGGGACTAGCGGGTACCAAGAGACCCAGTACTTC. Its protein product is CASSGTSGYQETQYF.

This clonotype was counted ten times or more. This chain links TRBV3-1 with TRBJ2-5; 7 nucleotides line up with TRBD1. J gave up 3 bases and V 5 bases, and 6 bases lay outside the gene matches. The CDR3 covers 14 residues. CDR1 and CDR2 (germline): LGHDT, YNNKEL (reference sequence). CDR3 bases: TGTGCCAGCAGCGAAACCCAGGGGGAAGAGACCCAGTACTTC. This encodes CASSETQGEETQYF.

This clonotype turned up a few times. V and J are TRBV12-3 or TRBV12-4 and TRBJ1-2; TRBD1 is a possible D gene (6 bases). The CDR3 has 13 residues. Trimming removed 6 bases from V and 4 bases from J, with 12 bases in between. The CDR3 nucleotides are TGTGCCAGCAGCCAGGACAGCCCCTATGGCTACACCTTC. This gives the protein CASSQDSPYGYTF.

The CDR3 nucleotides read TGTGCCAGCAGACCTCTCGGTAGATCGGATGAGCAGTTCTTC. It codes for CASRPLGRSDEQFF. The gene calls are TRBV5-4 and TRBJ2-1, with unresolved D. The CDR3 runs to 14 residues. Trimming shortened V by 5 bases and J by 8 bases, and 17 bases separated the two germline ends. The germline gives CDR1 SGHNT, CDR2 YYREEE (reference sequence).

A few counts support this clonotype. The chain has TRBV19 and TRBJ1-3; no clear D. V was cut by 2 bases and J by 0 bases, with 8 bases left in between. Germline CDR1 reads LNHDA; CDR2 reads SQIVND (reference sequence). CDR3 length: 15 amino acids. CDR3 sequence (DNA): TGTGCCAGTAGTATAAGGGCAGACTCTGGAAACACCATATATTTT. Protein: CASSIRADSGNTIYF. The whole variable domain, filled in from reference TRBV19 and TRBJ1-3, reads DGGITQSPKYLFRKEGQNVTLSCEQNLNHDAMYWYRQDPGQGLRLIYYSQIVNDFQKGDIAEGYSVSREKKESFPLTVTSAQKNPTAFYLCASSIRADSGNTIYFGEGSWLTVV.